The present entry profiles one T cell receptor beta chain with its context. Which cohort a participant joined came from the clinical history participants gave. All recovered Cohort 3 donors got two negative PCRs, got clearance, or saw symptom resolution. The data belong to a study of blood T cell repertoires in COVID-19. Background on the study: T cells, B-cell-depleted T cells, or PBMCs provided the cDNA or gDNA that served as material.

Per the study methods: Amplification of reference gene primers was used by the study to estimate nucleated cell counts. Measured with immunoSEQ multiplex PCR; TCRdb has only the in-frame clones, and not every one. The D gene and trimming were derived from the DNA, and the V and J assignments and clone size from that table. The table includes 300,000 to 450,000 clones, around 90% detected once. The sequence was collected from a young woman who had recovered from COVID-19. Sequencing input: PBMCs or T cells enriched from blood (not recorded which).

CDR3 region: CASSSGLAGFEQYF. CDR3 nucleotides: TGTGCCAGCAGTTCGGGACTAGCGGGGTTCGAGCAGTACTTC. The chain has TRBV6-2 or TRBV6-3 and TRBJ2-7; 13 positions agree with TRBD2. The V gene end was trimmed by 4 bases and the J gene end by 6 bases; junction bases not matched to a gene: 3. CDR1 and CDR2 (germline): MNHEY, SVGEGT. CDR3 size: 14 residues.